These T cell receptor beta chains were read from a single sample in a study of control samples from healthy donors and cancer patients. Repertoires were generated with immunoSEQ multiplex PCR, while TCRdb's copy carries only in-frame clones and drops some. The sample lists 28,000 or so clones, about 81% occurring once. Sequences were obtained from PBMCs. These receptors were taken from a man in his sixties with colorectal cancer. The CDR3 runs from the conserved cysteine through the conserved F or W. A D gene is named only where the DNA matches it firmly. Clone size, where shown, is once, few, many, or a class for clones that have expanded.

d_gene: -; j_gene: TRBJ1-6; abundance: -; v_gene: TRBV4-1; CDR3nt: TGCGCCAGCAGCCAGTTCTGGGAGAGCTCCTATAATTCACCCCTCCACTTT; CDR3aa: CASSQFWESSYNSPLHF
d_gene: TRBD1; j_gene: TRBJ2-1; abundance: -; v_gene: TRBV5-1; CDR3nt: TGCGCCAGCACCCACGGACAGGGGGCCGGTGAGCAGTTCTTC; CDR3aa: CASTHGQGAGEQFF
d_gene: -; j_gene: TRBJ1-1; abundance: -; v_gene: TRBV11-2; CDR3nt: TGTGCCAGCAGCTTAATGGAGGACACTGAAGCTTTCTTT; CDR3aa: CASSLMEDTEAFF
d_gene: TRBD1; j_gene: TRBJ1-4; abundance: -; v_gene: TRBV6-5; CDR3nt: TGTGCCAGCAGTAACCGGGACAGGGGAAAGGAAAAACTGTTTTTT; CDR3aa: CASSNRDRGKEKLFF
d_gene: -; j_gene: TRBJ2-1; abundance: -; v_gene: TRBV11-2; CDR3nt: TGTGCCAGCAGCCGCCGCGGGGATAGCTCCTACAATGAGCAGTTCTTC; CDR3aa: CASSRRGDSSYNEQFF
d_gene: TRBD1; j_gene: TRBJ1-1; abundance: -; v_gene: TRBV10-3; CDR3nt: TGTGCCATCAGCGGGGACAGGAACACTGAAGCTTTCTTT; CDR3aa: CAISGDRNTEAFF
d_gene: TRBD1; j_gene: TRBJ1-3; abundance: -; v_gene: TRBV7-9; CDR3nt: TGTGCCAGCAGCACAGATCGAACAGGGGGTGGAAACACCATATATTTT; CDR3aa: CASSTDRTGGGNTIYF
d_gene: TRBD2; j_gene: TRBJ2-3; abundance: -; v_gene: TRBV27; CDR3nt: TGTGCCAGCAGAAGACAACTAGCGGGGTTGACAGATACGCAGTATTTT; CDR3aa: CASRRQLAGLTDTQYF
d_gene: TRBD1; j_gene: TRBJ2-1; abundance: -; v_gene: TRBV9; CDR3nt: TGTGCCAGCAGCGGGACAGGGGGCCCCAATGAGCAGTTCTTC; CDR3aa: CASSGTGGPNEQFF
d_gene: -; j_gene: TRBJ1-3; abundance: -; v_gene: TRBV6-5; CDR3nt: TGTGCCAGCAGCCCCTGGGGCTCTGGAAACACCATATATTTT; CDR3aa: CASSPWGSGNTIYF
d_gene: -; j_gene: TRBJ1-1; abundance: few; v_gene: TRBV12-3/TRBV12-4; CDR3nt: TGTGCCAGCAGGAGGGGTTTCGACACTGAAGCTTTCTTT; CDR3aa: CASRRGFDTEAFF
d_gene: -; j_gene: TRBJ1-1; abundance: -; v_gene: TRBV2; CDR3nt: TGTGCCAGCAGTGTATTAGGGCAGAACACTGAAGCTTTCTTT; CDR3aa: CASSVLGQNTEAFF
d_gene: -; j_gene: TRBJ2-2; abundance: -; v_gene: TRBV2; CDR3nt: TGTGCCAGCAGTGACTTGAGACAAACCGGGGAGCTGTTTTTT; CDR3aa: CASSDLRQTGELFF
d_gene: TRBD2; j_gene: TRBJ2-2; abundance: few; v_gene: TRBV5-4; CDR3nt: TGTGCCAGCAGCCCTCCGGGGGGAGGAATGGGGGAGCTGTTTTTT; CDR3aa: CASSPPGGGMGELFF
d_gene: TRBD1; j_gene: TRBJ1-1; abundance: -; v_gene: TRBV4-1; CDR3nt: TGCGCCAGCAGCCAACCCCGGACAGGGGCGAACACTGAAGCTTTCTTT; CDR3aa: CASSQPRTGANTEAFF
d_gene: TRBD1; j_gene: TRBJ1-1; abundance: -; v_gene: TRBV5-5; CDR3nt: TGTGCCAGCAGCCAAGACAGGGGCAGGGGCACTGAAGCTTTCTTT; CDR3aa: CASSQDRGRGTEAFF
d_gene: -; j_gene: TRBJ2-3; abundance: -; v_gene: TRBV10-1; CDR3nt: TGCGCCAGCAGTAGTACTTTGGGGGATACGCAGTATTTT; CDR3aa: CASSSTLGDTQYF
d_gene: -; j_gene: TRBJ1-1; abundance: -; v_gene: TRBV6-5; CDR3nt: TGTGCCAGCAGTTACCGTCAGAATTTCATGAACACTGAAGCTTTCTTT; CDR3aa: CASSYRQNFMNTEAFF
d_gene: -; j_gene: TRBJ1-1; abundance: -; v_gene: TRBV5-5; CDR3nt: TGTGCCAGCAGTAAAACTTCGGTGTCGGGAAGTCCCGTAGCTTTCTTT; CDR3aa: CASSKTSVSGSPVAFF
d_gene: -; j_gene: TRBJ1-6; abundance: once; v_gene: TRBV5-6; CDR3nt: TGTGCCAGCAGCACCGGGACACGTAATTCACCCCTCCACTTT; CDR3aa: CASSTGTRNSPLHF
d_gene: -; j_gene: TRBJ2-5; abundance: -; v_gene: TRBV2; CDR3nt: TGTGCCAGCAGTGAAGCGCTAGGGGGAGAGACCCAGTACTTC; CDR3aa: CASSEALGGETQYF
d_gene: -; j_gene: TRBJ2-7; abundance: -; v_gene: TRBV29-1; CDR3nt: TGCAGCGTAGCGAGAAAGGACGAGCAGTACTTC; CDR3aa: CSVARKDEQYF
d_gene: TRBD2; j_gene: TRBJ2-5; abundance: -; v_gene: TRBV6-6; CDR3nt: TGTGCCAGCAGTACTTCTTTTAGCGGGGTTCAAGAGACCCAGTACTTC; CDR3aa: CASSTSFSGVQETQYF
d_gene: TRBD1; j_gene: TRBJ1-3; abundance: few; v_gene: TRBV2; CDR3nt: TGTGCCAGCAGTGCCATACCGGGACAGGTTGGAAACACCATATATTTT; CDR3aa: CASSAIPGQVGNTIYF
d_gene: TRBD1; j_gene: TRBJ1-1; abundance: -; v_gene: TRBV12-3/TRBV12-4; CDR3nt: TGTGCCAGCAGTTACAGGGGGCATCCTGAAGCTTTCTTT; CDR3aa: CASSYRGHPEAFF
d_gene: -; j_gene: TRBJ1-5; abundance: -; v_gene: TRBV11-2; CDR3nt: TGTGCCAGCAGCTTAGATCAGAGTCAGCCCCAGCATTTT; CDR3aa: CASSLDQSQPQHF
d_gene: TRBD1; j_gene: TRBJ1-2; abundance: once; v_gene: TRBV18; CDR3nt: TGTGCCAGCTCACGGGACAGAAACTCCTATGGCTACACCTTC; CDR3aa: CASSRDRNSYGYTF
d_gene: TRBD1; j_gene: TRBJ2-5; abundance: -; v_gene: TRBV5-8; CDR3nt: TGTGCCAGCCGCGATTGGACAGGGGGCTGGGAGACCCAGTACTTC; CDR3aa: CASRDWTGGWETQYF
d_gene: -; j_gene: TRBJ2-6; abundance: -; v_gene: TRBV19; CDR3nt: TGTGCCAGTAGTATAGTTGGGGCCGGGGCCAACGTCCTGACTTTC; CDR3aa: CASSIVGAGANVLTF
d_gene: TRBD1; j_gene: TRBJ1-3; abundance: few; v_gene: TRBV7-2; CDR3nt: TGTGCCAGCAGCTTAGCGAGGGACAGGGCTGGAAACACCATATATTTT; CDR3aa: CASSLARDRAGNTIYF
d_gene: TRBD1; j_gene: TRBJ1-1; abundance: medium-sized; v_gene: TRBV20-1; CDR3nt: TGCAGTGCTAGTGGGCAGGGGGGCAGACGGAACACTGAAGCTTTCTTT; CDR3aa: CSASGQGGRRNTEAFF
d_gene: TRBD1; j_gene: TRBJ2-1; abundance: -; v_gene: TRBV6-1; CDR3nt: TGTGCCAGCAGTGATGGGGACAGGGGGCCCAATGAGCAGTTCTTC; CDR3aa: CASSDGDRGPNEQFF
d_gene: TRBD1; j_gene: TRBJ1-1; abundance: -; v_gene: TRBV11-2; CDR3nt: TGTGCCAGCAGCTTCCTCGCCGGGACAGACTTAACTGAAGCTTTCTTT; CDR3aa: CASSFLAGTDLTEAFF
d_gene: -; j_gene: TRBJ1-1; abundance: -; v_gene: TRBV7-2; CDR3nt: TGTGCCAGCAGCTTACAGGGCATGAACACTGAAGCTTTCTTT; CDR3aa: CASSLQGMNTEAFF
d_gene: -; j_gene: TRBJ2-5; abundance: -; v_gene: TRBV5-1; CDR3nt: TGCGCCAGCAGCTCTCCAGGGAATTCACCCCAAGGGACCCAGTACTTC; CDR3aa: CASSSPGNSPQGTQYF
d_gene: -; j_gene: TRBJ2-1; abundance: once; v_gene: TRBV18; CDR3nt: TGTGCCAGCTCACCATGGGAGAGCGCCTACAATGAGCAGTTCTTC; CDR3aa: CASSPWESAYNEQFF
d_gene: TRBD1; j_gene: TRBJ2-7; abundance: -; v_gene: TRBV7-7; CDR3nt: TGTGCCAGCAGCTCAGGACAGGGCACCGAGCAGTACTTC; CDR3aa: CASSSGQGTEQYF
d_gene: -; j_gene: TRBJ1-1; abundance: -; v_gene: TRBV5-1; CDR3nt: TGCGCCAGCAGCTTGGGTTCAGTGAACACTGAAGCTTTCTTT; CDR3aa: CASSLGSVNTEAFF
d_gene: TRBD1; j_gene: TRBJ2-1; abundance: -; v_gene: TRBV5-8; CDR3nt: TGTGCCAGCAGCTTACCCCGAACAGGGGGCAAGAATGAGCAGTTCTTC; CDR3aa: CASSLPRTGGKNEQFF
d_gene: -; j_gene: TRBJ1-1; abundance: -; v_gene: TRBV24-1; CDR3nt: TGTGCCACCAGAGACAGGTTTAGCACTGAAGCTTTCTTT; CDR3aa: CATRDRFSTEAFF
d_gene: -; j_gene: TRBJ1-3; abundance: medium-sized; v_gene: TRBV3-1/TRBV3-2; CDR3nt: TGTGCCAGCACGCCAGGAACAGGGGGAAACACCATATATTTT; CDR3aa: CASTPGTGGNTIYF
d_gene: -; j_gene: TRBJ1-1; abundance: -; v_gene: TRBV29-1; CDR3nt: TGCAGCGTCGGGGGTGGATCGACTGAAGCTTTCTTT; CDR3aa: CSVGGGSTEAFF
d_gene: -; j_gene: TRBJ2-2; abundance: -; v_gene: TRBV6-2/TRBV6-3; CDR3nt: TGTGCCAGCAGCCCATCGGACAAGGTTGTTTTTGGGCTTTCCGGGGAGCTGTTTTTT; CDR3aa: CASSPSDKVVFGLSGELFF
d_gene: -; j_gene: TRBJ1-5; abundance: few; v_gene: TRBV19; CDR3nt: TGTGCCAGTAGTATGGAAAGCAATCAGCCCCAGCATTTT; CDR3aa: CASSMESNQPQHF
d_gene: -; j_gene: TRBJ2-7; abundance: few; v_gene: TRBV7-8; CDR3nt: TGTGCCAGCAGCTTAATTGCTTCCTACGAGCAGTACTTC; CDR3aa: CASSLIASYEQYF
d_gene: -; j_gene: TRBJ1-1; abundance: -; v_gene: TRBV18; CDR3nt: TGTGCCAGCTCACCTATACGATCCAGGGAAGGAGGGACTGAAGCTTTCTTT; CDR3aa: CASSPIRSREGGTEAFF
d_gene: TRBD2; j_gene: TRBJ2-1; abundance: -; v_gene: TRBV13; CDR3nt: TGTGCCAGCAGCCTCAGTCGGACTAGCCGGAGTGAGCAGTTCTTC; CDR3aa: CASSLSRTSRSEQFF
d_gene: -; j_gene: TRBJ1-1; abundance: -; v_gene: TRBV10-1; CDR3nt: TGCGCCAGCAGTGCCCAGCGGCACACTGAAGCTTTCTTT; CDR3aa: CASSAQRHTEAFF
d_gene: -; j_gene: TRBJ1-2; abundance: medium-sized; v_gene: TRBV2; CDR3nt: TGTGCCAGCATTGATATCAACTATGGCTACACCTTC; CDR3aa: CASIDINYGYTF
d_gene: -; j_gene: TRBJ2-1; abundance: medium-sized; v_gene: TRBV4-1; CDR3nt: TGCGCCAGCAGCCAAGTAGACCTTTTTACCTACAATGAGCAGTTCTTC; CDR3aa: CASSQVDLFTYNEQFF
d_gene: TRBD2; j_gene: TRBJ2-7; abundance: -; v_gene: TRBV11-2; CDR3nt: TGTGCCAGCAGACCGTCGACTAGCGGCCACGAGCAGTACTTC; CDR3aa: CASRPSTSGHEQYF
d_gene: -; j_gene: TRBJ2-7; abundance: -; v_gene: TRBV5-1; CDR3nt: TGCGCCAGCAAGGGGGAATACGAGCAGTACTTC; CDR3aa: CASKGEYEQYF
d_gene: TRBD1; j_gene: TRBJ2-7; abundance: -; v_gene: TRBV5-1; CDR3nt: TGCGCCAGCAGCCCCCAAGGACAGGGCTCCTACGAGCAGTACTTC; CDR3aa: CASSPQGQGSYEQYF
d_gene: -; j_gene: TRBJ1-1; abundance: -; v_gene: TRBV7-6; CDR3nt: TGTGCCAGCAGCCCGCCGGACGTGAGGGGAGGAGCTTTCTTT; CDR3aa: CASSPPDVRGGAFF
d_gene: -; j_gene: TRBJ1-5; abundance: -; v_gene: TRBV19; CDR3nt: TGTGCCAGTAGTATCGGGGGGCCGGATCAGCCCCAGCATTTT; CDR3aa: CASSIGGPDQPQHF